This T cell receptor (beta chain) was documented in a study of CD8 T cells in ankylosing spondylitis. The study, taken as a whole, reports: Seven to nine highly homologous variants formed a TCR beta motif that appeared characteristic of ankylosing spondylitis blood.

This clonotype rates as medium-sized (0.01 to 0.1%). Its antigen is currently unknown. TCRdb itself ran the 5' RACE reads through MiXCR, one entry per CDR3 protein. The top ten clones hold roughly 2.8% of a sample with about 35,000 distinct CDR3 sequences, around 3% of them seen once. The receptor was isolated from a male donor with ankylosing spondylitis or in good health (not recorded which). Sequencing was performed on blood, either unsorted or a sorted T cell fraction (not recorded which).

CDR3 region: CASRLDSPYEQYV. DNA for the CDR3: TGTGCCAGCCGACTGGACAGTCCCTACGAGCAGTACGTC. V gene TRBV7-3 combines with J gene TRBJ2-7; possibly TRBD1 for D (6 bases). The V end lost 8 bases, the J end lost 2 bases, and 13 bases lay between the germline ends. Germline V CDR1 and CDR2: SGHTA, FQGTGA. The CDR3 contains 13 residues.